These 8 T cell receptor beta chains came from one sample sequenced in a study of cytomegalovirus exposure and HLA in healthy donors. Use of 60 Vbeta and 13 Jbeta primers characterized the PCR. Measured with immunoSEQ multiplex PCR; TCRdb has only the in-frame clones, and not every one. In the table there are under 55,000 clones, 73% of which are singletons. Sequencing used PBMCs. Every receptor here comes from a man aged 18 to 30 in good health and CMV-seronegative.

The chain joins TRBV20-1 to TRBJ1-5; D call uncertain. The CDR3 has 10 residues. Germline V gene data show CDR1 as DFQATT and CDR2 as SNEGSKA (reference sequence). Between the trimmed V and J ends, which lost 6 bases and 7 bases, there was a span of 7 bases. This CDR3 reads CSAEGQPQHF. Written as DNA, the CDR3 is TGCAGTGCCGAGGGCCAGCCCCAGCATTTT.

V and J are TRBV27 and TRBJ1-1; D is unresolved. The V end lost 7 bases, the J end lost 1 base, and 10 bases lay between the germline ends. Germline CDR1 MNHEY, CDR2 SMNVEV (reference sequence). The CDR3 contains 13 residues. CDR3 sequence: CASKLDSNTEAFF. The CDR3 nucleotides read TGTGCCAGCAAGCTTGACTCGAACACTGAAGCTTTCTTT.

This chain links TRBV4-3 with TRBJ1-4, with D tentatively TRBD1 (6 bases). The V gene's germline CDR1 is LGHNA and CDR2 YSLEER. Deletions cut 2 bases from V and 0 bases from J, with 13 bases between. The CDR3 extends over 17 amino acids. CDR3 region: CASSQHGGRSTNEKLFF. The CDR3 coding sequence is TGCGCCAGCAGCCAACATGGGGGCAGATCAACTAATGAAAAACTGTTTTTT.

The chain couples TRBV25-1 to TRBJ2-1; 13 bases align to TRBD2. CDR3 size: 15 residues. After removal of 5 bases from V and 6 bases from J, the junction contained 4 bases not matched to a gene. Germline loops: CDR1 MGHDK, CDR2 SYGVNS. The CDR3 reads CASSRGLAGVNEQFF. In DNA form, the CDR3 reads TGTGCCAGCAGTAGAGGACTAGCGGGAGTCAATGAGCAGTTCTTC.

This chain joins TRBV5-4 and TRBJ2-5; D possibly corresponds to TRBD2 (5 bases). The CDR3 length is 11 residues. Trimming took 9 bases from V and 5 from J, leaving 11 bases between them. CDR1 is SGHNT, CDR2 YYREEE, per germline (reference sequence). In DNA, the CDR3 is TGTGCCACCCTAGCCGGGGAGACCCAGTACTTC. It translates to CATLAGETQYF.

This clone was seen only once. This rearrangement joins TRBV6-5 to TRBJ2-1, with 9 bases identical to TRBD2. The J segment lost 1 base and the V segment lost 7 bases, leaving 5 bases of the junction unmatched. Per germline, CDR1 MNHEY and CDR2 SVGAGI. This CDR3 is 15 amino acids long. The DNA for the CDR3 is TGTGCCAGCACCTCTAGCGGGGAATCCTACAATGAGCAGTTCTTC. Its protein product is CASTSSGESYNEQFF.

This clone has just one count. J is TRBJ1-1 and V is TRBV2, with D perhaps TRBD1 (5 bases). The CDR3 runs to 15 residues. CDR1 is SNHLY and CDR2 is FYNNEI in the germline V gene. Trimming removed 6 bases at V and 5 bases at J, with 19 bases between. The CDR3 DNA follows: TGTGCCAGCAGCAAAACGACACCTCGGGGGACTGAAGCTTTCTTT. Translation: CASSKTTPRGTEAFF.

The rearrangement joins TRBV6-5 to TRBJ2-7; TRBD2 aligns across 7 bases. The CDR3 covers 15 residues. Germline-derived CDR1 and CDR2 are MNHEY and SVGAGI. Losses at the gene ends were 6 bases for V and 3 bases for J; bases not matched to a gene: 11. The CDR3: CASRGGSGLDYEQYF. CDR3 in DNA: TGTGCCAGCAGGGGGGGGTCCGGGTTGGACTACGAGCAGTACTTC.